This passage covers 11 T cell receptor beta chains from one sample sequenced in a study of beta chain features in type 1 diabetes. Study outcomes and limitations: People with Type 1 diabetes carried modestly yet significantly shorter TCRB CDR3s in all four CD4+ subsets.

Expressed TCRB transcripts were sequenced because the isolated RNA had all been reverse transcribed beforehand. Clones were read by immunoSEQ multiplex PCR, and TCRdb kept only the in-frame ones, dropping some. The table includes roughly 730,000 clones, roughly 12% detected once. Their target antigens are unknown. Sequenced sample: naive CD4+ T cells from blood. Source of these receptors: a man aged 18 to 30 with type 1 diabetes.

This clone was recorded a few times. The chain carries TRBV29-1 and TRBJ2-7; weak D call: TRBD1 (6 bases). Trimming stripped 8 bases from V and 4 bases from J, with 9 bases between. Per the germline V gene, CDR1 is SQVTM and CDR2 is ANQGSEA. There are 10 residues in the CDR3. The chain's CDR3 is CSYRDYEQYF. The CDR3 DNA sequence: TGCAGCTACAGGGATTACGAGCAGTACTTC.

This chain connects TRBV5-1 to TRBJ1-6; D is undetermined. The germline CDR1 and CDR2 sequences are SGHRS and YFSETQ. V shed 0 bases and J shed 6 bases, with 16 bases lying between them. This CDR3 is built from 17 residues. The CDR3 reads CASSLDLTGWGNSPLHF. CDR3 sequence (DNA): TGCGCCAGCAGCTTGGACTTGACGGGTTGGGGTAATTCACCCCTCCACTTT.

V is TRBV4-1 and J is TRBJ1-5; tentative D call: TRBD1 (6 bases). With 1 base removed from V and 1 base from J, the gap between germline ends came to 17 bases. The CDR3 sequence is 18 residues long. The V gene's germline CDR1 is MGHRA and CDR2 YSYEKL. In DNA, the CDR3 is TGCGCCAGCAGCCAAGGAACAGGGCAAATCGGAAGCAATCAGCCCCAGCATTTT. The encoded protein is CASSQGTGQIGSNQPQHF.

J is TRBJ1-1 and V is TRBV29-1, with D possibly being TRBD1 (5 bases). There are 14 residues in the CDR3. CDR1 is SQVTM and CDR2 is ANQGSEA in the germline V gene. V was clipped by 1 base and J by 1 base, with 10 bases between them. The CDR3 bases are TGCAGCGTTGAAGTTCGGGGCGCGAACACTGAAGCTTTCTTT. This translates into CSVEVRGANTEAFF.

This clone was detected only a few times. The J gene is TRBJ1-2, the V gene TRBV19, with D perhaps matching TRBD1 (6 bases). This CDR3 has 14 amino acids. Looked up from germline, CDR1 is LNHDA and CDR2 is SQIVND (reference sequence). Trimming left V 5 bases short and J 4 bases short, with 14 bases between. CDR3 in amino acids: CASSFKQTGYGYTF. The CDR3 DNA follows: TGTGCCAGTAGTTTTAAACAGACAGGCTATGGCTACACCTTC.

The CDR3 here is CAWSSAGEQFF. Written as DNA, the CDR3 is TGTGCCTGGAGTTCAGCGGGTGAGCAGTTCTTC. This chain uses TRBV30 with TRBJ2-1, with D possibly matching TRBD2 (6 bases). Per germline, CDR1 GTSNPN and CDR2 SVGIG (reference sequence). The germline V and J ends were trimmed by 2 bases and 9 bases, with 8 bases remaining between them. The CDR3 contains 11 residues.

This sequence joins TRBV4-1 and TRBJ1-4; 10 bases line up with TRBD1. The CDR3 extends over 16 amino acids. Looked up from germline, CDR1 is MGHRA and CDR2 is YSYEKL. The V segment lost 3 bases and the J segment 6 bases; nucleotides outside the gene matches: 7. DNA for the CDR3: TGCGCCAGCAGCCACTCAGAGGACAGGGGGGATGAAAAACTGTTTTTT. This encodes CASSHSEDRGDEKLFF.

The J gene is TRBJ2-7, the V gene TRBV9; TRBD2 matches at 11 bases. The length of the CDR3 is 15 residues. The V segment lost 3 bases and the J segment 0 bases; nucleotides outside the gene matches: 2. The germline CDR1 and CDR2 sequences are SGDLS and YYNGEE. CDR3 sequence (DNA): TGTGCCAGCAGCGCGGGACTAGCGGACTCCTACGAGCAGTACTTC. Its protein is CASSAGLADSYEQYF.

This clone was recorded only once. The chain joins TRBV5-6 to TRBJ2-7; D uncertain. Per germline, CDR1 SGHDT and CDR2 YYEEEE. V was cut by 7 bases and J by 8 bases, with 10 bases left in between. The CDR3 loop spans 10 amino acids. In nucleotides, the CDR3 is TGTGCCAGCGGGCGATGGAAGCAGTACTTC. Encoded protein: CASGRWKQYF.

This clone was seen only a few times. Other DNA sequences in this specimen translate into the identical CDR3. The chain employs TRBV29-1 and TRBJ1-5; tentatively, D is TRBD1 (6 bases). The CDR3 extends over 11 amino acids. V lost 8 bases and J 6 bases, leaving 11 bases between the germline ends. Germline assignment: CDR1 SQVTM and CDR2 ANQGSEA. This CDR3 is CSLQGGQPQHF. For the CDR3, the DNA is TGCAGCTTACAGGGAGGTCAGCCCCAGCATTTT.

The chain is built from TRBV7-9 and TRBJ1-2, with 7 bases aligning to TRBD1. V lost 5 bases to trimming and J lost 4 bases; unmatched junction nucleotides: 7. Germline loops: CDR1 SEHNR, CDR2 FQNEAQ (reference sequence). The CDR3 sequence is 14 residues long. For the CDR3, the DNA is TGTGCCAGCAGCCTCGGACAGGCGCCCTATGGCTACACCTTC. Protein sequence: CASSLGQAPYGYTF.